The 2 T cell receptor beta chains listed next were all sequenced from one sample in a study of T cell repertoires in cytomegalovirus infection. TCRdb fed the reads into MiXCR, producing one record per CDR3 protein. Altogether some 120,000 distinct CDR3 sequences are present, around 10% being singletons, with the ten largest covering approximately 33%. Their antigens are not known. The material sequenced was PBMCs, sequenced either directly or after in vitro stimulation (not recorded which). Receptor source: a human donor in good health (CMV status not recorded). Some clones in this sample may be carry-over from other donors' samples.

This clonotype came up many times. This chain joins TRBV6-2 or TRBV6-3 and TRBJ1-5, with a weak D call TRBD1 (5 bases). Germline V gene data show CDR1 as MNHEY and CDR2 as SVGEGT. Deletions cut 5 bases from V and 9 bases from J, with 20 bases between. The CDR3 sequence is 15 residues long. The CDR3 sequence is CASSPPPRDPRPQHF. DNA of the CDR3: TGTGCCAGCAGTCCACCCCCGCGGGACCCGCGGCCCCAGCATTTT.

In this sample, this clonotype turned up many times. The gene calls are TRBV4-2 and TRBJ2-7; 9 bases align to TRBD1. V lost 4 bases, J lost 5 bases, and 9 bases stayed unmatched. Germline values: CDR1 LGHNA, CDR2 YNFKEQ. CDR3 length equals 15 residues. The CDR3 DNA follows: TGTGCCAGCAGCCCCCGCTGGACAGGGGCGGACGAGCAGTACTTC. Residues: CASSPRWTGADEQYF.